What follows are 7 T cell receptor beta chains derived from one specimen sequenced in a study of shared clonotypes between healthy human individuals. Assay used: immunoSEQ multiplex PCR; TCRdb lists only in-frame clones, some missing. This sample carries fewer than 850,000 clones, roughly 96% of them seen once, and the ten largest clones take about 0.25%. Naive CD8 cells lacked CD45RO and underwent positive selection for CCR7, leaving out terminally differentiated effector memory CD45RA+ cells. Sequences were obtained from naive CD8+ T cells sorted from blood. These receptor sequences come from a man under 40 in good health.

The chain recombines TRBV6-5 with TRBJ2-5; D possibly matches TRBD1 or TRBD2 (5 bases each). Germline values: CDR1 MNHEY, CDR2 SVGAGI. The germline V and J ends were trimmed by 6 bases and 5 bases, with 19 bases remaining between them. CDR3 length: 15 amino acids. CDR3 DNA sequence: TGTGCCAGCAGCCCCGGGGCATATTCGAGGGAGACCCAGTACTTC. Its translation: CASSPGAYSRETQYF.

The genes are TRBV27 and TRBJ2-2; the match to TRBD2 covers 7 bases. CDR1 and CDR2 from the germline V gene are MNHEY and SMNVEV (reference sequence). The CDR3 loop spans 16 amino acids. Trimming at V came to 6 bases and at J to 5 bases, leaving 12 bases not matched to a gene. The CDR3 here is CASRDGSAGVTGELFF. Written as DNA, the CDR3 is TGTGCCAGCAGGGATGGGAGTGCGGGAGTAACCGGGGAGCTGTTTTTT.

Written as DNA, the CDR3 is TGTGCCAGCAGCAAACTAGCGGGAGTGGCCGGGGAGCTGTTTTTT. It encodes CASSKLAGVAGELFF. The chain recombines TRBV11-2 with TRBJ2-2; 11 positions agree with TRBD2. Trimming at V came to 5 bases and at J to 6 bases, leaving 5 bases not matched to a gene. CDR3 length: 15 residues. Germline loops: CDR1 SGHAT, CDR2 FQNNGV.

In its sample, this clone was seen once. The J gene is TRBJ1-1, the V gene TRBV29-1; D gene unclear. Germline CDR1 and CDR2: SQVTM and ANQGSEA. The CDR3 consists of 13 residues. V lost 0 bases to trimming and J lost 0 bases, with 5 bases between them. The CDR3 loop reads CSVEDRMNTEAFF. CDR3 DNA sequence: TGCAGCGTTGAAGACAGGATGAACACTGAAGCTTTCTTT.

This clone was detected once. The gene calls are TRBV27 and TRBJ2-7; 9 bases map to TRBD2. The CDR3 contains 15 residues. Germline V CDR1 and CDR2: MNHEY, SMNVEV (reference sequence). After removal of 6 bases from V and 2 bases from J, the junction contained 8 bases not matched to a gene. The CDR3 reads CASRASGRPTYEQYF. Here the CDR3 DNA reads TGTGCCAGCAGGGCCAGCGGGAGGCCAACCTACGAGCAGTACTTC.

This chain joins TRBV15 and TRBJ2-3; TRBD2 matches 8 bases. CDR1 is LNHNV and CDR2 is YYDKDF in the germline V gene (reference sequence). The junction had 5 bases not matched to a gene; V was cut back by 0 bases and J by 3 bases. The CDR3 runs 16 residues. The chain's CDR3 is CATSRDDSGSTDTQYF. CDR3 coding DNA: TGTGCCACCAGCAGAGATGACAGCGGGAGTACAGATACGCAGTATTTT.

This sequence joins TRBV7-8 and TRBJ1-1; D is unclear. CDR1 SGHVS and CDR2 FQNEAQ come from the germline V gene. The CDR3 runs to 15 residues. V dropped 5 bases and J dropped 6 bases, with 19 bases sitting between them. The CDR3 loop is CASSLFEREKAEAFF. CDR3 coding DNA: TGTGCCAGCAGCCTCTTCGAGAGGGAGAAAGCTGAAGCTTTCTTT.